A single sample gave rise to the 23 T cell receptor beta chains below, sequenced in a study of graft-versus-host responses after intestinal transplantation. Sequenced by immunoSEQ multiplex PCR; TCRdb stores in-frame clones only, minus some. This sample has some 82,000 clones, with around 86% found just once. These receptors have no identified antigens. The sample was unstimulated CD8+ T cells sorted from spleen or lymph node cells, taken before transplant. These receptors all stem from a human donor who was the organ donor for an intestinal transplant.

The chain employs TRBV5-4 and TRBJ2-3; 9 positions match TRBD2. Germline trimming cut 1 base from V and 3 bases from J; bases unmatched to any gene: 12. Germline lookup yields CDR1 SGHNT and CDR2 YYREEE (reference sequence). The CDR3 loop spans 18 amino acids. CDR3 bases: TGTGCCAGCAGCTTGATTCCCTGGGCGGGGGGGCCAACAGATACGCAGTATTTT. It yields the protein CASSLIPWAGGPTDTQYF.

This chain joins TRBV5-1 and TRBJ1-2; the D gene is possibly TRBD1 (6 bases). This CDR3 spans 14 amino acids. CDR1 is SGHRS and CDR2 is YFSETQ in the germline V gene. V was shortened by 4 bases and J by 4 bases, with 14 bases between the two germline ends. CDR3 nucleotides: TGCGCCAGCAGCGTCAACCCAGGGGTCTATGGCTACACCTTC. Translated, it gives CASSVNPGVYGYTF. The full variable domain, its missing parts supplied by reference TRBV5-1 and TRBJ1-2, is KAGVTQTPRYLIKTRGQQVTLSCSPISGHRSVSWYQQTPGQGLQFLFEYFSETQRNKGNFPGRFSGRQFSNSRSEMNVSTLELGDSALYLCASSVNPGVYGYTFGSGTRLTVV.

This sequence joins TRBV2 and TRBJ2-1; D possibly corresponds to TRBD2 (5 bases). The V end was cut by 7 bases, the J end by 5 bases, with 18 bases between. This CDR3 comprises 15 residues. The germline CDR1 and CDR2 sequences are SNHLY and FYNNEI. The CDR3 sequence is CASTYPALGNNEQFF. CDR3 bases: TGTGCCAGCACCTACCCCGCACTAGGAAACAATGAGCAGTTCTTC. Using reference TRBV2 and TRBJ2-1 for the parts outside the CDR3, the full variable domain is EPEVTQTPSHQVTQMGQEVILRCVPISNHLYFYWYRQILGQKVEFLVSFYNNEISEKSEIFDDQFSVERPDGSNFTLKIRSTKLEDSAMYFCASTYPALGNNEQFFGPGTRLTVL.

The chain employs TRBV5-6 and TRBJ1-1; the D gene is possibly TRBD1 (5 bases). Germline V CDR1 and CDR2: SGHDT, YYEEEE. The length of the CDR3 is 15 residues. Trimming left V 3 bases short and J 4 bases short, with 16 bases between. CDR3 region: CASSSPGSGGTEAFF. The DNA for the CDR3 is TGTGCCAGCAGCTCCCCAGGTTCGGGGGGCACTGAAGCTTTCTTT.

V and J are TRBV4-1 and TRBJ1-1; a weak D match, TRBD1 (5 bases). Germline values: CDR1 MGHRA, CDR2 YSYEKL. The V end lost 1 base, the J end lost 8 bases, and 8 bases lay between the germline ends. This CDR3 comprises 12 residues. CDR3 nucleotides: TGCGCCAGCAGCCAAGGGGGGGTGGAAGCTTTCTTT. Protein: CASSQGGVEAFF.

V is TRBV4-2 and J is TRBJ2-3, with 10 bases fitting TRBD2. Germline lookup yields CDR1 LGHNA and CDR2 YNFKEQ. Losses at the gene ends were 1 base for V and 2 bases for J; bases not matched to a gene: 9. The CDR3 loop spans 18 amino acids. CDR3 in amino acids: CASSQGKGAGGDTDTQYF. CDR3 bases: TGTGCCAGCAGCCAAGGGAAGGGAGCGGGGGGGGACACAGATACGCAGTATTTT.

The chain joins TRBV4-2 to TRBJ1-1, with D perhaps TRBD1 (6 bases). The V gene lost 4 bases and the J gene lost 6 bases, with 15 bases spanning the gap. Germline-derived CDR1 and CDR2 are LGHNA and YNFKEQ. This CDR3 contains 14 residues. CDR3 in amino acids: CASSPPGETPEAFF. DNA for the CDR3: TGTGCCAGCAGCCCCCCAGGGGAGACCCCTGAAGCTTTCTTT.

The gene calls are TRBV7-9 and TRBJ2-7; 9 nucleotides match TRBD1. This CDR3 region has 16 residues. Germline V gene data show CDR1 as SEHNR and CDR2 as FQNEAQ (reference sequence). Trimming cost V 7 bases and J 4 bases; bases outside gene matches: 14. CDR3 amino acids: CASTPIRPGQGYEQYF. For the CDR3, the DNA is TGTGCCAGCACCCCCATCCGACCTGGACAGGGGTACGAGCAGTACTTC.

The genes are TRBV4-2 and TRBJ2-7, with TRBD1 matching over 11 bases. The germline CDR1 and CDR2 sequences are LGHNA and YNFKEQ. The V gene end was trimmed by 0 bases and the J gene end by 3 bases; junction bases not matched to a gene: 4. CDR3 size: 16 residues. The CDR3 DNA reads as TGTGCCAGCAGCCAAGATCCCGGGACAGGGGGCTACGAGCAGTACTTC. Its protein product is CASSQDPGTGGYEQYF.

The chain recombines TRBV9 with TRBJ2-3, with D maybe TRBD2 (6 bases). From germline, CDR1 is SGDLS and CDR2 YYNGEE. Trimming removed 2 bases from V and 4 bases from J, with 14 bases in between. This CDR3 has 15 amino acids. The CDR3 DNA follows: TGTGCCAGCAGCGTGGGTGCGGGGAGCGCAGATACGCAGTATTTT. Residues: CASSVGAGSADTQYF.

This chain connects TRBV27 to TRBJ1-2; no firm D call. Germline CDR1 is MNHEY and CDR2 is SMNVEV (reference sequence). Between the trimmed V and J ends, which lost 3 bases and 1 base, there was a span of 6 bases. This CDR3 is 13 amino acids long. The DNA for the CDR3 is TGTGCCAGCAGTTTCGGCCTTAACTATGGCTACACCTTC. It codes for CASSFGLNYGYTF.

The chain combines TRBV28 with TRBJ2-7, with D possibly TRBD1 on 6 matching bases. Looked up from germline, CDR1 is MDHEN and CDR2 is SYDVKM. The CDR3 is 16 amino acids. The germline V and J ends were trimmed by 5 bases and 0 bases, with 17 bases remaining between them. CDR3 protein: CASSPRGQWISYEQYF. DNA for the CDR3: TGTGCCAGCAGTCCCCGAGGACAGTGGATCTCCTACGAGCAGTACTTC. The whole variable domain, filled in from reference TRBV28 and TRBJ2-7, reads DVKVTQSSRYLVKRTGEKVFLECVQDMDHENMFWYRQDPGLGLRLIYFSYDVKMKEKGDIPEGYSVSREKKERFSLILESASTNQTSMYLCASSPRGQWISYEQYFGPGTRLTVT.

This clone was recorded only once. The chain combines TRBV28 with TRBJ1-5, with 11 bases aligning to TRBD1. This CDR3 is 17 amino acids long. Looked up from germline, CDR1 is MDHEN and CDR2 is SYDVKM. J lost 1 base, V lost 5 bases, and 7 bases had no gene match. CDR3: CASSQDRGRGSNQPQHF. CDR3 bases: TGTGCCAGCAGTCAGGACAGGGGGCGGGGGAGCAATCAGCCCCAGCATTTT.

The table lists this clone with a count of one. This sequence joins TRBV2 and TRBJ1-1, with D perhaps matching TRBD1 (6 bases). V was pared by 4 bases and J by 4 bases, with 19 bases between. The germline V gene has CDR1 SNHLY and CDR2 FYNNEI. This CDR3 has 16 amino acids. CDR3 sequence (DNA): TGTGCCAGCAGTGGCGACAGGCGGGTTGGTGGCACTGAAGCTTTCTTT. Encoded protein: CASSGDRRVGGTEAFF.

This chain connects TRBV5-1 to TRBJ2-2; D unclear. This CDR3 is built from 12 residues. Looked up from germline, CDR1 is SGHRS and CDR2 is YFSETQ. The V and J ends lost 4 bases and 3 bases respectively, with 4 bases between them. The CDR3 sequence: CASSPYTGELFF. The DNA of the CDR3 is TGCGCCAGCAGCCCCTACACCGGGGAGCTGTTTTTT.

V gene TRBV6-1 combines with J gene TRBJ2-7, with D possibly being TRBD2 (5 bases). The CDR3 loop spans 16 amino acids. Germline V CDR1 and CDR2: MNHNS, SASEGT. Trimming took off 1 base at V and 1 base at J, with 14 bases between the two ends. CDR3 in DNA: TGTGCCAGCAGTGAAGTGATAGGGAGTTTTTCCTACGAGCAGTACTTC. Translated: CASSEVIGSFSYEQYF.

The chain recombines TRBV5-6 with TRBJ2-7, with 8 bases fitting TRBD1. Germline V gene data show CDR1 as SGHDT and CDR2 as YYEEEE. This CDR3 is built from 15 residues. Trimming at V came to 5 bases and at J to 1 base, leaving 8 bases not matched to a gene. CDR3 residues: CASSRSGTGSYEQYF. In nucleotides, the CDR3 is TGTGCCAGCAGTCGATCGGGGACAGGTTCCTACGAGCAGTACTTC.

This clone was detected only once. The chain has TRBV11-2 and TRBJ1-1; D remains ambiguous. Trimming took off 5 bases at V and 1 base at J, with 5 bases between the two ends. This CDR3 spans 12 amino acids. Germline assignment: CDR1 SGHAT and CDR2 FQNNGV. CDR3 protein: CASSPQNTEAFF. In DNA, the CDR3 is TGTGCCAGCAGCCCCCAGAACACTGAAGCTTTCTTT.

This clone was detected once. The V and J genes are TRBV28 and TRBJ1-5, with 11 bases identical to TRBD1. The V gene end was trimmed by 6 bases and the J gene end by 3 bases; junction bases not matched to a gene: 7. CDR3 length: 16 amino acids. Germline assignment: CDR1 MDHEN and CDR2 SYDVKM. The CDR3 DNA reads as TGTGCCAGCAGCTCACCGGGACAGGGGGACAATCAGCCCCAGCATTTT. It yields the protein CASSSPGQGDNQPQHF.

This rearrangement joins TRBV11-2 to TRBJ1-2; D might be TRBD1 (6 bases). V was trimmed by 2 bases and J by 11 bases, leaving 15 bases between them. The V gene's germline CDR1 is SGHAT and CDR2 FQNNGV. This CDR3 region has 13 residues. The CDR3 DNA is TGTGCCAGCAGCTTACGGTCAGGGGCCAGTTACACCTTC. This gives the protein CASSLRSGASYTF.

This clone was found a few times. J is TRBJ1-2 and V is TRBV28, with D tentatively TRBD1 (6 bases). CDR3 length: 12 residues. Looked up from germline, CDR1 is MDHEN and CDR2 is SYDVKM. V lost 5 bases, J lost 7 bases, and 11 bases lay in between. This chain's CDR3 is CASSITGPGYTF. The CDR3 coding sequence is TGTGCCAGCAGTATCACAGGGCCTGGCTACACCTTC.

The chain uses TRBV28 and TRBJ1-1, with 7 bases lining up with TRBD1. Germline V gene sequence: CDR1 MDHEN, CDR2 SYDVKM. V dropped 9 bases and J dropped 1; count of bases not matched to a gene: 8. The CDR3 consists of 14 residues. The CDR3 protein is CARWTGSRNTEAFF. The CDR3, as DNA: TGTGCCAGGTGGACAGGATCTCGGAACACTGAAGCTTTCTTT.

This rearrangement joins TRBV7-2 to TRBJ1-1, with a weak D call TRBD1 (5 bases). Trimming cost V 6 bases and J 1 base, with 15 bases left between them. From germline, CDR1 is SGHTA and CDR2 FQGNSA. This CDR3 has 15 amino acids. The CDR3 loop reads CASRGRGGENTEAFF. The CDR3 DNA reads as TGTGCCAGCAGGGGTCGTGGAGGGGAGAACACTGAAGCTTTCTTT.